This TCR beta chain was found in a study of blood T cell repertoires in COVID-19. Study-wide background: Samples of COVID-19 (acute and convalescent) were obtained from the United States, Italy and Spain.

Per the study methods: It was from reference gene primer amplification that nucleated cell counts were estimated. Sequenced by immunoSEQ multiplex PCR; TCRdb stores in-frame clones only, minus some. The V and J calls and clone size come from that table; D and trimming were worked out from the DNA. The table has some 100,000 clones, 87% seen once; the top ten hold over 7%. CDR3 size: 14 residues. The germline V gene encodes CDR1 SGHNT and CDR2 YENEEA. V lost 5 bases and J lost 6, with 15 bases in between. The sequence came from a man aged 30 to 39 in a cohort sampled during active COVID-19. The genes are TRBV11-3 and TRBJ2-3, with D tentatively TRBD2 (7 bases). Specimen: peripheral blood. CDR3 bases: TGTGCCAGCAGCCCGGGGGGCGGCGGGGATACGCAGTATTTT. Translating gives CASSPGGGGDTQYF.